This T cell receptor (beta chain) was documented in a study of blood T cell repertoires in COVID-19. The overall study: The analysed material was cDNA or gDNA that came from T cells, B-cell-depleted T cells, or PBMCs.

CDR1 SGDLS and CDR2 YYNGEE come from the germline V gene. With V trimmed by 0 bases and J by 1 base, 10 bases remained unmatched. This CDR3 spans 18 amino acids. This clone showed up just once. As handled by the study authors: Reference gene primer amplification in the assay estimated nucleated cell counts. Profiling relied on immunoSEQ multiplex PCR, and the TCRdb table lists in-frame clones only, not all of them. The V and J calls and clone size come from that table; D and trimming were worked out from the DNA. The sample lists 290,000 or so clones; roughly 86% were seen once. Cohort assignment relied on participant-reported clinical history. What the recovered Cohort 3 donors had was two negative PCRs, clearance, or symptom resolution.

The V and J genes are TRBV9 and TRBJ1-1; TRBD1 matches 9 bases. The TCR originated in a woman aged 18 to 35 who had recovered from COVID-19. The sequenced sample was PBMCs or T cells enriched from blood (not recorded which). The CDR3 protein is CASSVVGGQGSANTEAFF. For the CDR3, the DNA is TGTGCCAGCAGCGTAGTAGGGGGACAGGGCTCAGCGAACACTGAAGCTTTCTTT.